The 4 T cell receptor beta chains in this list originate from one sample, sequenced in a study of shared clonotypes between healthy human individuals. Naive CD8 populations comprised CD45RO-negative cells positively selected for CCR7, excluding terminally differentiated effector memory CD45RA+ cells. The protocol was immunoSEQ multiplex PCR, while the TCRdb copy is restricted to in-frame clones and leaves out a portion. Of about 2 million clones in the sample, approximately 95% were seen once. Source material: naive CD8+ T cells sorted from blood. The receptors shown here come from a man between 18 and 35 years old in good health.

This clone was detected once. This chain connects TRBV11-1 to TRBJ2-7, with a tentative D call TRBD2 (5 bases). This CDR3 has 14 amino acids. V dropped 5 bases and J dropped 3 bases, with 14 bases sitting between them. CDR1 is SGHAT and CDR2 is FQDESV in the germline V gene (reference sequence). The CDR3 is CASSQDTGYYEQYF. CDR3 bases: TGTGCCAGCAGCCAAGACACGGGGTACTACGAGCAGTACTTC.

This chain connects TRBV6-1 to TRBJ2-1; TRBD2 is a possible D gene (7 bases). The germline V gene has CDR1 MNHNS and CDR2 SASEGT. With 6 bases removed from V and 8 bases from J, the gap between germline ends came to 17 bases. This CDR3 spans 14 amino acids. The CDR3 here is CASSPRGAQDEQFF. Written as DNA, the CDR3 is TGTGCCAGCAGCCCTCGGGGGGCCCAGGATGAGCAGTTCTTC.

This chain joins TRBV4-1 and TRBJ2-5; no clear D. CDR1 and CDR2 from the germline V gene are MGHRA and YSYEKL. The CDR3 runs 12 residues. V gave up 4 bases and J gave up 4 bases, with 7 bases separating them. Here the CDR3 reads CASSPGRETQYF. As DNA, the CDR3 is TGCGCCAGCAGCCCCGGTAGAGAGACCCAGTACTTC.

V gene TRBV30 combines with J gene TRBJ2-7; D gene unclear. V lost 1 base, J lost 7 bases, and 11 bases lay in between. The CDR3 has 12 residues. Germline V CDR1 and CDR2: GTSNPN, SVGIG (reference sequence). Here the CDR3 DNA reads TGTGCCTGGAGTGGGCTCCGGCAGGAGCAGTACTTC. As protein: CAWSGLRQEQYF.